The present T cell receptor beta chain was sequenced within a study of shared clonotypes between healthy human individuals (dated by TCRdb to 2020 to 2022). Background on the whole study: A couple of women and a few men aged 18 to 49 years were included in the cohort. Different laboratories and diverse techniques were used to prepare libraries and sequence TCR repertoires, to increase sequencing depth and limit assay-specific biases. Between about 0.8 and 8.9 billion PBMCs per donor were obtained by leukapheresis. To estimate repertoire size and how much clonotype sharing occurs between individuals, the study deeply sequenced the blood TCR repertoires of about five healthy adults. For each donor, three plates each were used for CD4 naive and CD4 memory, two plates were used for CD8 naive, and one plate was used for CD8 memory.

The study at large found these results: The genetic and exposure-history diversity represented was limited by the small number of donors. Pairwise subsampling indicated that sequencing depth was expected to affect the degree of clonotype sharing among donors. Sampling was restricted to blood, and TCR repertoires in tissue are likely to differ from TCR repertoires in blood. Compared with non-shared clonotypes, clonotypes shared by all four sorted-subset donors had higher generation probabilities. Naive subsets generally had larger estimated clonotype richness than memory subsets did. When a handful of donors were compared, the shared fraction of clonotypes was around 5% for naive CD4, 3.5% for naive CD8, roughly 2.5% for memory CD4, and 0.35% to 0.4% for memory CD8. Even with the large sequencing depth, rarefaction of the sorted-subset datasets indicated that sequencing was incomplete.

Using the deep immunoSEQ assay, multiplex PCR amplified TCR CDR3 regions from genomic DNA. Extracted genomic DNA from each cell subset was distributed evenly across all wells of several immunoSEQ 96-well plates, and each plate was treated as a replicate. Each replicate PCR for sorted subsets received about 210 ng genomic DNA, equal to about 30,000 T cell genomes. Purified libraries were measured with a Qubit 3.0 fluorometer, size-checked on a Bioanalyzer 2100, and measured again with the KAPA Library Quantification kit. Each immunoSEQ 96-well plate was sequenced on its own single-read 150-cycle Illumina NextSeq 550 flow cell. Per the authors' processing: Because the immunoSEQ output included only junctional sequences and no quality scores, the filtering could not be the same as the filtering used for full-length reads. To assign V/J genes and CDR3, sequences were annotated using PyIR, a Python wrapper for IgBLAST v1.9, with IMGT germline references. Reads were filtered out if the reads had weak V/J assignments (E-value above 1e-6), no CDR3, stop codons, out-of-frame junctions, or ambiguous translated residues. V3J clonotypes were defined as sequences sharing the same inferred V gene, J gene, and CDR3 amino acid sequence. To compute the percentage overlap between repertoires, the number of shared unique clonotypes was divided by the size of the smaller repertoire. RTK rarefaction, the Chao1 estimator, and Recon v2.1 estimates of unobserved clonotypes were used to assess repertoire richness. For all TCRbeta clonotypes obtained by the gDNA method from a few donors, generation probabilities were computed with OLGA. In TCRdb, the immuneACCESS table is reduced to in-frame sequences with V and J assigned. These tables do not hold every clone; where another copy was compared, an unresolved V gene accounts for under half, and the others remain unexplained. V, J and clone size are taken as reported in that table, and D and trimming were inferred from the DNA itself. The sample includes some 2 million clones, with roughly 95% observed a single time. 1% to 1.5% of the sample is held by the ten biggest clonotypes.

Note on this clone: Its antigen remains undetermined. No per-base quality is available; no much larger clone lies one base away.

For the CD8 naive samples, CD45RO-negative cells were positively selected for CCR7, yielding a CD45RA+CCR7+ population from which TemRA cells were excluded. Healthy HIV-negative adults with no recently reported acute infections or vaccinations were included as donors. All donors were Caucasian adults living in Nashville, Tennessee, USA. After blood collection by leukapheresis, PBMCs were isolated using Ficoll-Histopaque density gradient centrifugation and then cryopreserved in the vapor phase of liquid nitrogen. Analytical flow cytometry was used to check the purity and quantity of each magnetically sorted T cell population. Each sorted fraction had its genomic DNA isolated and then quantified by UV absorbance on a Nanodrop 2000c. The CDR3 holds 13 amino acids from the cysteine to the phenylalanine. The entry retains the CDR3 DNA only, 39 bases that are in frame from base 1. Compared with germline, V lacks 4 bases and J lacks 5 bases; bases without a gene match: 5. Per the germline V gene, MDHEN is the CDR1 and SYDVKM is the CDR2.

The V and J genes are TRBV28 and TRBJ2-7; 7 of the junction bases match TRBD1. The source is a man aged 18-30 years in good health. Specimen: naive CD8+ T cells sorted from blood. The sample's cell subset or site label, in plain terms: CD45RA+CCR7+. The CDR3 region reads CASSWQGVDEQYF. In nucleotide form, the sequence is TGTGCCAGCAGTTGGCAGGGGGTAGACGAGCAGTACTTC.